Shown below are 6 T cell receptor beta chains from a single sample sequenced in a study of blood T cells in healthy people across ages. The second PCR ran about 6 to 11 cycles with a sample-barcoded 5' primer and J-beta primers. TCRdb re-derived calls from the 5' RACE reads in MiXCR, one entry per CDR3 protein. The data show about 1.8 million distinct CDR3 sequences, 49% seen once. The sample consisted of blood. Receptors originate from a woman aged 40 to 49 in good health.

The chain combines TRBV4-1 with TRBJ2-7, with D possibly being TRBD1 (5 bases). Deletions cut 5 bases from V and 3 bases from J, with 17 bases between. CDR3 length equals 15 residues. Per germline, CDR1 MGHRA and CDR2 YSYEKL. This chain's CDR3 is CASSFQSTVSYEQYF. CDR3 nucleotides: TGCGCCAGCAGCTTCCAATCGACAGTTAGCTACGAGCAGTACTTC.

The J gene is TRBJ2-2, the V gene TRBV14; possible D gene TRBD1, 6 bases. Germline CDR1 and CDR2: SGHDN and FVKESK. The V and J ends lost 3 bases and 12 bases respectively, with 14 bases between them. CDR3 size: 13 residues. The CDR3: CASSQITGSKLFF. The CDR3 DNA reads TGTGCCAGCAGCCAGATAACAGGGAGCAAGCTGTTTTTT.

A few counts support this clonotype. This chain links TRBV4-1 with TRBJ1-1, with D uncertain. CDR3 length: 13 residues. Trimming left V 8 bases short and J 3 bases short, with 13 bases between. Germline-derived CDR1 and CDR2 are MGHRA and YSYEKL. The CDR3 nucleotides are TGCGCCAGCGCTAAAAACGTGTACACTGAAGCTTTCTTT. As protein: CASAKNVYTEAFF.

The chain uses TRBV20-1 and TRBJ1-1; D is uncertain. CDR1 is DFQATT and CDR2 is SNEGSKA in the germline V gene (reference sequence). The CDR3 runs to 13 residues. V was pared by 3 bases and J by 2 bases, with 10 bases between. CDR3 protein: CSASFRLNTEAFF. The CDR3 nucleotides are TGCAGTGCTAGTTTCAGGTTAAACACTGAAGCTTTCTTT.

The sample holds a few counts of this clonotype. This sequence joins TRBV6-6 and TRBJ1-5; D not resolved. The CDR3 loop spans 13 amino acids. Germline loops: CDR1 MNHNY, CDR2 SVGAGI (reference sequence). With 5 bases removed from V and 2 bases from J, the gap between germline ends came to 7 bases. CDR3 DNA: TGTGCCAGCAGTGACTTGGGCAATCAGCCCCAGCATTTT. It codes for CASSDLGNQPQHF.

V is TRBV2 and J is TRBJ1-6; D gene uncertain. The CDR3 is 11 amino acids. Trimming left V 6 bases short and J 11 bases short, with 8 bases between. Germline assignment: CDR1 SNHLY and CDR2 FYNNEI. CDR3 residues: CASSRTAPLHF. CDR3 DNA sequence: TGTGCCAGCAGCAGAACTGCACCCCTCCACTTT.